This is a list of T cell receptor beta chains from one sample in a study of cytotoxic CD8 clonotypes in ibrutinib-treated CLL. Repertoires were generated with immunoSEQ multiplex PCR, while TCRdb's copy carries only in-frame clones and drops some. The repertoire has under 30,000 clones, less than 60% of them found once; the top ten carry about 4.9%. The sequenced sample was PBMCs, obtained before ibrutinib treatment. The receptors come from a human donor with chronic lymphocytic leukemia. The CDR3 runs from the conserved cysteine through the conserved F or W. The D gene is left open where the match is weak. Expanded clones are given a class, and other clones once, few, many or no size at all.

V	D	size	length	J	DNA	CDR3
TRBV5-6	NA	once	17	TRBJ2-1	TGTGCCAGCAGCTTGTTGTTAGGGGTAGGACTATACAATGAGCAGTTCTTC	CASSLLLGVGLYNEQFF
TRBV5-8	TRBD2	few	17	TRBJ2-2	TGTGCCAGCAGCTGGGGACTAGCGGGCGCGAACACCGGGGAGCTGTTTTTT	CASSWGLAGANTGELFF
TRBV7-3	NA	once	14	TRBJ2-3	TGTGCCAGCAGCTTATCAGGGGCCGCTTATACGCAGTATTTT	CASSLSGAAYTQYF
TRBV10-3	TRBD2	NA	14	TRBJ2-7	TGTGCCATCAGCGGGGGGATAGGGTACTACGAGCAGTACTTC	CAISGGIGYYEQYF
TRBV7-2	TRBD2	NA	19	TRBJ2-2	TGTGCCAGCAGCCCGCCCCCCGGACTAGCGGGAGGTGTCACCGGGGAGCTGTTTTTT	CASSPPPGLAGGVTGELFF
TRBV21-1	NA	NA	14	TRBJ2-1	TGTGCCAGCAGAAAAGCATCGAGGTACAATGAGCAGTTCTTC	CASRKASRYNEQFF
TRBV5-4	TRBD2	NA	14	TRBJ2-3	TGTGCCAGTACCATAAGCGGGAACACAGATACGCAGTATTTT	CASTISGNTDTQYF
TRBV5-4	NA	NA	15	TRBJ2-7	TGTGCCAGCAGCTTGGACCCCTCGGTTTCCTACGAGCAGTACTTC	CASSLDPSVSYEQYF
TRBV29-1	NA	few	13	TRBJ2-7	TGCAGCGTTGGGTCTGAATTCCTCGGCAAGCAGTACTTC	CSVGSEFLGKQYF
TRBV7-7	NA	NA	14	TRBJ2-7	TGTGCCAGCAGCCCCGGGGGTTCCTCCTACGAGCAGTACTTC	CASSPGGSSYEQYF
TRBV10-1	NA	NA	13	TRBJ2-1	TGCGCCAGCAGTCGTATGGGTAGCGGTGAGCAGTTCTTC	CASSRMGSGEQFF
TRBV19	NA	NA	16	TRBJ2-1	TGTGCCAGTAGCCCTAGATGGGACTTGCGCTACAATGAGCAGTTCTTC	CASSPRWDLRYNEQFF
TRBV19	TRBD2	NA	13	TRBJ2-5	TGTGCCAGTAGACCTAGCGGGGAAGAGACCCAGTACTTC	CASRPSGEETQYF
TRBV10-2	TRBD1	few	14	TRBJ1-2	TGCGCCAGCAGTCCTGACAGGGGGCAGGGTGGCTACACCTTC	CASSPDRGQGGYTF
TRBV9	NA	NA	14	TRBJ2-7	TGTGCCAGCAGCGTAGGAGGTATAACCTACGAGCAGTACTTC	CASSVGGITYEQYF
TRBV28	TRBD1	medium-sized	17	TRBJ2-1	TGTGCCAGCAGTTTAAGGCACAGGGGGGCCCCCTACAATGAGCAGTTCTTC	CASSLRHRGAPYNEQFF
TRBV27	NA	NA	17	TRBJ2-2	TGTGCCAGCACCCGCACCCAGGGGTTATGGAACACCGGGGAGCTGTTTTTT	CASTRTQGLWNTGELFF
TRBV12-2	NA	NA	16	TRBJ1-2	TGTGCAAGTCGCTTGACGGACCTCCAGGACCCCTGGGGCTACACCTTC	CASRLTDLQDPWGYTF
TRBV27	NA	NA	14	TRBJ2-1	TGTGCCAGCAGTCCCTTGACCCTGGACAATGAGCAGTTCTTC	CASSPLTLDNEQFF
TRBV5-1	NA	NA	13	TRBJ1-5	TGCGCCAGCAGCTTGCTAGGGGACCAGCCCCAGCATTTT	CASSLLGDQPQHF
TRBV5-1	TRBD1	few	14	TRBJ1-1	TGCGCCAGCAGCTCGGGACAGGGGAACACTGAAGCTTTCTTT	CASSSGQGNTEAFF
TRBV5-1	NA	NA	16	TRBJ2-2	TGCGCCAGCAGCTGGGCGCGGACCCTAAACACCGGGGAGCTGTTTTTT	CASSWARTLNTGELFF